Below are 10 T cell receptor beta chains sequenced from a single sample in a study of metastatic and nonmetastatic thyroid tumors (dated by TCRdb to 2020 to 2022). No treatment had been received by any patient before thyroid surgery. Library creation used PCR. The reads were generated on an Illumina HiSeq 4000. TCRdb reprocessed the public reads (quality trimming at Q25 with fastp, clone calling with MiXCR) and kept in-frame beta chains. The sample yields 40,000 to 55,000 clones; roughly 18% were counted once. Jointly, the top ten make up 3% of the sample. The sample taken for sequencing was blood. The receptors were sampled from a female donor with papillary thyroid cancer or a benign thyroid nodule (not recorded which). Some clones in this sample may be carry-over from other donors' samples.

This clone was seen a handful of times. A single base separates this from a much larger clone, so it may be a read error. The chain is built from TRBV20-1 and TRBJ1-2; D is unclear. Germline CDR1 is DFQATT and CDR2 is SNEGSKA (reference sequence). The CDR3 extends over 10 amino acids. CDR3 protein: CSAKSYVYTF. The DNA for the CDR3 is TGCAGTGCCAAGTCCTATGTCTACACCTTC.

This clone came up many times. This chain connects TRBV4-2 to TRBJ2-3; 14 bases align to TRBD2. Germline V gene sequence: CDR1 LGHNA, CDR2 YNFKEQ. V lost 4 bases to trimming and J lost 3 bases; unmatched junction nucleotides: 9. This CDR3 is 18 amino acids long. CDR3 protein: CASSRGTSGSGGTDTQYF. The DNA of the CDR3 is TGTGCCAGCAGCCGTGGGACTAGCGGGAGCGGGGGAACAGATACGCAGTATTTT.

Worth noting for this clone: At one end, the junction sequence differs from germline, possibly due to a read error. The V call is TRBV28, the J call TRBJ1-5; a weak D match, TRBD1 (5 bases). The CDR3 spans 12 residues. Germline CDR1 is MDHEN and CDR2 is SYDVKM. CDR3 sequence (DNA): TGTGTCAGCAGTTCAGGGAATAAGCCCCAGCATTTT. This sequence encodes CVSSSGNKPQHF. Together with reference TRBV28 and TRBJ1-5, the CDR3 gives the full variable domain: DVKVTQSSRYLVKRTGEKVFLECVQDMDHENMFWYRQDPGLGLRLIYFSYDVKMKEKGDIPEGYSVSREKKERFSLILESASTNQTSMYLCVSSSGNKPQHFGDGTRLSIL.

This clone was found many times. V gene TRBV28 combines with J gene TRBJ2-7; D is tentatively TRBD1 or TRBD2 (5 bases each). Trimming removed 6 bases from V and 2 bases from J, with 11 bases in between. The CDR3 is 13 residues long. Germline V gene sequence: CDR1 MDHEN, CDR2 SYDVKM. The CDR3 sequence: CASRSGGPYEQYF. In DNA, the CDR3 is TGTGCCAGCAGGTCTGGGGGACCCTACGAGCAGTACTTC.

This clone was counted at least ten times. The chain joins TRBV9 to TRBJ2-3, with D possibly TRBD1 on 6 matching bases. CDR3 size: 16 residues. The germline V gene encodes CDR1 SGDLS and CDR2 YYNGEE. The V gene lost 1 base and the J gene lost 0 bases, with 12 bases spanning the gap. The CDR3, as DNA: TGTGCCAGCAGCGTATTCAGGGGCGCTAGCACAGATACGCAGTATTTT. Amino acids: CASSVFRGASTDTQYF. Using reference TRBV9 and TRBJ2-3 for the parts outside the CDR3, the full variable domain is DSGVTQTPKHLITATGQRVTLRCSPRSGDLSVYWYQQSLDQGLQFLIQYYNGEERAKGNILERFSAQQFPDLHSELNLSSLELGDSALYFCASSVFRGASTDTQYFGPGTRLTVL.

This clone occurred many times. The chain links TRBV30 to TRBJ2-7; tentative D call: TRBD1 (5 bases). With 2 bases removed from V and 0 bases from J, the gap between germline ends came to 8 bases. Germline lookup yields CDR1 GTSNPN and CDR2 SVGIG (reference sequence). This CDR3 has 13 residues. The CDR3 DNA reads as TGTGCCTGGAGTAGGGGTAGCTCCTACGAGCAGTACTTC. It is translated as CAWSRGSSYEQYF.

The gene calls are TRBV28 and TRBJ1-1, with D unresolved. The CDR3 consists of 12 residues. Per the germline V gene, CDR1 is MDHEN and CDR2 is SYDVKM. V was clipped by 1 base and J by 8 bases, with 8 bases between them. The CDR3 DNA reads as TGTGCCAGCAGTTTATTTCTGGCCGAAGCTTTCTTT. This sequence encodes CASSLFLAEAFF.

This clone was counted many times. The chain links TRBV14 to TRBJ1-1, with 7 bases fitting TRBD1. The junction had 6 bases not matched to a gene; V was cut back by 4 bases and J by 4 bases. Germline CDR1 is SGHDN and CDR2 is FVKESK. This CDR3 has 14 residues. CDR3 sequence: CASSPYGTATEAFF. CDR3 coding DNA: TGTGCCAGCAGCCCGTACGGGACAGCCACTGAAGCTTTCTTT.

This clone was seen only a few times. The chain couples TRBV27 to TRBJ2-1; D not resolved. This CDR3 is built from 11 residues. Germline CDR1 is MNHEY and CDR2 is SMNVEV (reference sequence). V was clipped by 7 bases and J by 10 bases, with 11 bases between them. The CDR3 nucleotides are TGTGCCAGCACTATTGCTGGAGAGCAGTTCTTC. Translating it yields CASTIAGEQFF.

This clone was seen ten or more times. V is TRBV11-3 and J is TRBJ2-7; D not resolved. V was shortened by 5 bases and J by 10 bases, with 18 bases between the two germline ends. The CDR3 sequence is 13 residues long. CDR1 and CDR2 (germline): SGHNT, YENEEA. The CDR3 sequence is CASSPGSGALQYF. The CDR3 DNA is TGTGCCAGCAGCCCCGGCTCCGGCGCACTACAGTACTTC.